These 9 T cell receptor beta chains originate from one sample sequenced in a study of OX40 agonist ivuxolimab in advanced cancers. Only in-frame clones appear in the TCRdb table, and some are missing; sequencing was by immunoSEQ multiplex PCR. Of roughly 66,000 clones listed, roughly four fifths were seen once; the top ten hold around 0.7%. Material: CD4+ or CD8+ T cells sorted from blood, obtained in a trial of the OX40 agonist ivuxolimab. The receptor set was obtained from an adult with an advanced solid tumor such as melanoma, head and neck, liver or kidney cancer.

This chain joins TRBV10-3 and TRBJ2-7, with TRBD2 matching 7 bases. Germline V gene sequence: CDR1 ENHRY, CDR2 SYGVKD. The V and J ends lost 4 bases and 2 bases, in that order; junction bases with no gene match: 17. The CDR3 runs 18 residues. The chain's CDR3 is CAISGLGGASAGPYEQYF. In DNA, the CDR3 is TGTGCCATCAGTGGATTGGGAGGGGCATCGGCGGGTCCCTACGAGCAGTACTTC.

This clone has a handful of counts. The chain carries TRBV6-5 and TRBJ1-6, with TRBD1 as a possible D gene (6 bases). Trimming shortened V by 1 base and J by 8 bases, and 9 bases separated the two germline ends. This CDR3 comprises 14 residues. The germline V gene encodes CDR1 MNHEY and CDR2 SVGAGI. The CDR3 DNA follows: TGTGCCAGCAGTTACTGGGGGCGGGATTCACCCCTCCACTTT. This codes for CASSYWGRDSPLHF.

The CDR3 loop is CASSSPGGNQFF. CDR3 nucleotide sequence: TGTGCCAGCAGCTCACCGGGGGGCAACCAGTTCTTC. The chain has TRBV7-8 and TRBJ2-1, with D maybe TRBD2 (7 bases). Trimming pared 4 bases from V and 13 bases from J, leaving 14 bases between. The CDR3 spans 12 residues. Germline-derived CDR1 and CDR2 are SGHVS and FQNEAQ.

The DNA for the CDR3 is TGTGCCAGCAGTTTTATTCGCCAGCCCCAGCATTTT. It yields the protein CASSFIRQPQHF. The chain employs TRBV28 and TRBJ1-5; D is uncertain. The CDR3 contains 12 residues. Germline lookup yields CDR1 MDHEN and CDR2 SYDVKM. The ends were cut back, 3 bases at V and 7 bases at J, with 7 bases in the middle.

The gene calls are TRBV27 and TRBJ1-6; TRBD1 agrees at 7 bases. Germline-derived CDR1 and CDR2 are MNHEY and SMNVEV (reference sequence). V shed 5 bases and J 7 bases; nucleotides not matched to a gene: 20. The CDR3 loop spans 19 amino acids. This CDR3 reads CASSKRRTGISNPNSPLHF. The CDR3 nucleotides read TGTGCCAGCAGTAAAAGACGGACAGGCATAAGTAATCCCAATTCACCCCTCCACTTT.

This clone has just a few counts. The genes are TRBV21-1 and TRBJ2-2; the D call TRBD2 from the table was never checked on the DNA. TRBV21-1 has pseudogene status. The CDR3 length is 16 residues. In nucleotides, the CDR3 is TGTGCCAGCAGCAAAGTCTTCCAGCGGGAGACCGGGGAGCTGTTTTTT. Residues: CASSKVFQRETGELFF.

The chain links TRBV28 to TRBJ2-7; D not certain. V was cut by 5 bases and J by 9 bases, with 26 bases left in between. The CDR3 loop spans 16 amino acids. Germline-derived CDR1 and CDR2 are MDHEN and SYDVKM. CDR3 loop: CASSPPLLSPAPRQYF. The CDR3 coding sequence is TGTGCCAGCAGTCCCCCACTCCTATCCCCCGCCCCCCGGCAGTACTTC.

This chain joins TRBV18 and TRBJ2-7; D not certain. This CDR3 is 13 amino acids long. Trimming stripped 2 bases from V and 2 bases from J, with 7 bases between. Germline CDR1 reads KGHSH; CDR2 reads LQKENI. The CDR3: CASSPSSAYEQYF. CDR3 DNA: TGTGCCAGCTCACCAAGTTCGGCCTACGAGCAGTACTTC.

This rearrangement joins TRBV5-1 to TRBJ2-1; D not resolved. Trimming took off 0 bases at V and 4 bases at J, with 11 bases between the two ends. CDR3 length equals 15 residues. CDR1 and CDR2 (germline): SGHRS, YFSETQ. CDR3: CASSLEPSSYNEQFF. For the CDR3, the DNA is TGCGCCAGCAGCTTGGAGCCTAGTAGTTACAATGAGCAGTTCTTC.